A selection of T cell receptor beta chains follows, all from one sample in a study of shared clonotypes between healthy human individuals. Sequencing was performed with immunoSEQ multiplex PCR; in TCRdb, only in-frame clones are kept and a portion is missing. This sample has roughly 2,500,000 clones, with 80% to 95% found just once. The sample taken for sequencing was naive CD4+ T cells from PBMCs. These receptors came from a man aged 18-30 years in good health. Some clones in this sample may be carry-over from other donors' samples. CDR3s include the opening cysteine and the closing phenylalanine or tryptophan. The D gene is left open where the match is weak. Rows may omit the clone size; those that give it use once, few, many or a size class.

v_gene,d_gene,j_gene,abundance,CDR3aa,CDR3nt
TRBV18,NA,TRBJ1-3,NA,CASSPAPGSGNTIYF,TGTGCCAGCTCACCAGCGCCCGGGTCTGGAAACACCATATATTTT
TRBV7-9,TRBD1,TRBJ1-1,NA,CAVSGTDLNTEAFF,TGTGCCGTCTCCGGGACAGATTTAAACACTGAAGCTTTCTTT
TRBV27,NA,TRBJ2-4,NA,CASSPTERERSKNIQYF,TGTGCCAGCAGCCCCACGGAAAGGGAGCGAAGCAAAAACATTCAGTACTTC
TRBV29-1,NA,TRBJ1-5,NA,CSVGSGTNQPQHF,TGCAGCGTTGGATCGGGGACTAATCAGCCCCAGCATTTT
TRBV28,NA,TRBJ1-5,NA,CASDRSGEGIYSNQPQHF,TGTGCCAGCGACCGGTCGGGGGAAGGAATATATAGCAATCAGCCCCAGCATTTT
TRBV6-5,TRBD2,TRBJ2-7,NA,CASRWTSGSRYEQYF,TGTGCCAGCAGGTGGACTAGCGGGAGTCGGTACGAGCAGTACTTC
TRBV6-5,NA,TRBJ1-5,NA,CASSYQGSNQPQHF,TGTGCCAGCAGTTACCAGGGTAGCAATCAGCCCCAGCATTTT
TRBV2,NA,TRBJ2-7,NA,CASSPLVSSYEQYF,TGTGCCAGCAGCCCTTTAGTAAGCTCCTACGAGCAGTACTTC
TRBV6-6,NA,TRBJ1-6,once,CATLRPGRGASPLHF,TGTGCCACCCTTCGGCCCGGCAGGGGAGCTTCACCCCTCCACTTT
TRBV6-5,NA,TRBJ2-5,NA,CASSYPPRETQYF,TGTGCCAGCAGTTACCCTCCTAGAGAGACCCAGTACTTC
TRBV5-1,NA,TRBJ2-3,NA,CASSLGPTGQSLEDTQYF,TGCGCCAGCAGCTTGGGGCCAACGGGACAAAGTTTGGAGGATACGCAGTATTTT
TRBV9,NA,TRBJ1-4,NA,CASSAGLQTQVNEKLFF,TGTGCCAGCAGCGCGGGCCTACAGACTCAGGTTAATGAAAAACTGTTTTTT
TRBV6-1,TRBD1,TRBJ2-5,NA,CASEQGGKTQYF,TGTGCCAGCGAACAGGGGGGAAAGACCCAGTACTTC
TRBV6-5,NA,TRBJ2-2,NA,CATSLEAAGELFF,TGTGCCACCTCCCTCGAGGCCGCCGGGGAGCTGTTTTTT
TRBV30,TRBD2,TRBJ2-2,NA,CAWGTSGNTGELFF,TGTGCCTGGGGGACTAGCGGGAACACCGGGGAGCTGTTTTTT
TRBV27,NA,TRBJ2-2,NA,CASLPRLVNTGELFF,TGTGCCAGCCTCCCGAGACTAGTTAACACCGGGGAGCTGTTTTTT
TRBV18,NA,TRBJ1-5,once,CASSPPGGQPQHF,TGTGCCAGCTCACCACCGGGCGGACAGCCCCAGCATTTT
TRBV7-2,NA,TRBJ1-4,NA,CASSLGPFSRANEKLFF,TGTGCCAGCAGCTTAGGGCCGTTTAGCAGGGCAAATGAAAAACTGTTTTTT
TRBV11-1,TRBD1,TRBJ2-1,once,CASSLDRALFF,TGTGCCAGCAGCCTCGACAGGGCCCTGTTCTTC
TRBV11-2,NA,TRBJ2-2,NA,CASSPISGELFF,TGTGCCAGCAGCCCAATATCCGGGGAGCTGTTTTTT
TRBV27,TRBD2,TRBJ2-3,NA,CASSLKAGGRVDTQYF,TGTGCCAGCAGTTTAAAGGCGGGAGGGCGGGTAGATACGCAGTATTTT
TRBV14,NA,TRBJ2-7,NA,CASSQVRFATPYEQYF,TGTGCCAGCAGCCAAGTTAGGTTCGCCACCCCCTACGAGCAGTACTTC
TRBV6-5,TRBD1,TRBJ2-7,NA,CASSYSPTGNEQYF,TGTGCCAGCAGTTACTCCCCGACAGGGAACGAGCAGTACTTC
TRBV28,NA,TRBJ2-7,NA,CASSNTLTITYEQYF,TGTGCCAGCAGCAATACCTTGACCATTACCTACGAGCAGTACTTC
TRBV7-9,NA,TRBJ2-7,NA,CASSPQAYEQYF,TGTGCCAGCAGCCCCCAGGCTTACGAGCAGTACTTC
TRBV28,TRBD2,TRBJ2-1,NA,CASSFPGGRRNEQFF,TGTGCCAGCAGTTTTCCCGGGGGGAGACGCAATGAGCAGTTCTTC
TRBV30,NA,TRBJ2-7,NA,CAWGGAPGEYF,TGTGCCTGGGGGGGGGCCCCCGGGGAGTACTTC
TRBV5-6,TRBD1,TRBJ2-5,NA,CASSSTGVRETQYF,TGTGCCAGCAGCAGTACAGGGGTGCGAGAGACCCAGTACTTC
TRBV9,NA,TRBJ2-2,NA,CASSVEGGGELFF,TGTGCCAGCAGCGTAGAAGGGGGAGGGGAGCTGTTTTTT
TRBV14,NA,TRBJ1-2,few,CASSQDWDRGSYGYTF,TGTGCCAGCAGCCAAGATTGGGATAGGGGCAGCTATGGCTACACCTTC
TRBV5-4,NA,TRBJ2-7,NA,CASSRQTYEQYF,TGTGCCAGCAGCAGACAAACCTACGAGCAGTACTTC
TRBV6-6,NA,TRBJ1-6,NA,CASRPRQNNSPLHF,TGTGCCAGCAGACCTCGACAGAACAATTCACCCCTCCACTTT
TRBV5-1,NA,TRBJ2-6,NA,CASSLEGPGANVLTF,TGCGCCAGCAGCTTGGAGGGGCCTGGGGCCAACGTCCTGACTTTC
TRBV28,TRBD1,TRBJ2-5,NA,CASSLRRTGGGIRQETQYF,TGTGCCAGCAGCCTTCGGAGGACAGGGGGCGGTATTCGGCAAGAGACCCAGTACTTC
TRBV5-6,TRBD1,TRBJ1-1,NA,CASSLQGARDTEAFF,TGTGCCAGCAGCTTGCAGGGGGCGCGGGACACTGAAGCTTTCTTT
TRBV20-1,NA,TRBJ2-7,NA,CSAPIYEQYF,TGCAGTGCTCCAATTTACGAGCAGTACTTC
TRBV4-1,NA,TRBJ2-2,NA,CASSQAALYTGELFF,TGCGCCAGCAGCCAAGCGGCCCTATACACCGGGGAGCTGTTTTTT
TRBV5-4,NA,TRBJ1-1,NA,CASSSPRGGRNTEAFF,TGTGCCAGCAGCTCCCCCCGAGGTGGTCGAAACACTGAAGCTTTCTTT
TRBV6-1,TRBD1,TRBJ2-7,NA,CASSVTGTGVYEQYF,TGTGCCAGCAGTGTAACCGGGACAGGGGTCTACGAGCAGTACTTC
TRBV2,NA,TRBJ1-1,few,CASRESTEAFF,TGTGCCAGCAGGGAGAGCACTGAAGCTTTCTTT